These T cell receptor beta chains were read from a single sample in a study of breast tumors, draining lymph nodes, adjacent tissues. Using its own MiXCR run on the multiplex PCR reads, TCRdb lists one record per CDR3 protein. Of about 130,000 distinct CDR3 sequences listed, 21% are singletons. Sequenced sample: axillary lymph node tissue. These receptors were collected from a female donor with breast cancer. Some clones in this sample may be carry-over from other donors' samples. The CDR3 runs from the conserved cysteine through the conserved F or W. The D gene is left open where the match is weak. Only some rows state a clone size, as once, few, many or a class for expanded clones.

D	size	length	V	J	CDR3	DNA
.	many	14	TRBV2	TRBJ2-2	CAISTGFYTGELFF	TGTGCCATATCGACAGGCTTCTACACCGGGGAGCTGTTTTTT
TRBD1	many	15	TRBV11-2	TRBJ2-7	CASSTSGTGTYEQYF	TGTGCCAGCAGCACGTCTGGGACAGGGACCTACGAGCAGTACTTC
TRBD1	.	15	TRBV9	TRBJ2-1	CASSVGTATCNEQFF	TGTGCCAGCAGCGTCGGGACAGCCACCTGCAATGAGCAGTTCTTC
.	many	14	TRBV30	TRBJ2-7	CAWSVAGWGYEQYF	TGTGCCTGGAGTGTAGCGGGTTGGGGCTACGAGCAGTACTTC
.	many	15	TRBV2	TRBJ2-3	CATPTRQVLRGTQYF	TGTGCCACCCCTACCCGACAGGTTCTTAGGGGTACGCAGTATTTT
TRBD1	few	14	TRBV19	TRBJ2-3	CASSGGQGADTQYF	TGTGCCAGTAGTGGTGGACAGGGTGCAGATACGCAGTATTTT
.	.	14	TRBV7-8	TRBJ1-1	CASSLDRATTEAFF	TGTGCCAGCAGCTTAGATCGGGCGACCACTGAAGCTTTCTTT
.	many	13	TRBV12-3/TRBV12-4	TRBJ2-5	CASRRSRGETQYF	TGTGCCAGCAGAAGATCCCGTGGAGAGACCCAGTACTTC
TRBD1	many	15	TRBV7-8	TRBJ2-3	CASSYGTASTDTQYF	TGTGCCAGCAGCTACGGGACAGCGAGCACAGATACGCAGTATTTT
.	.	16	TRBV9	TRBJ1-2	CASSVAVYEGTVGYTF	TGTGCCAGCAGCGTAGCTGTTTATGAAGGGACGGTTGGCTACACCTTC
.	many	15	TRBV10-3	TRBJ2-3	CAIRSQGGGTDTQYF	TGTGCCATCCGGTCCCAGGGTGGGGGAACAGATACGCAGTATTTT
.	many	12	TRBV2	TRBJ2-7	CASSDGLYEQYF	TGTGCCAGCAGTGATGGATTGTACGAGCAGTACTTC
.	.	16	TRBV6-4	TRBJ1-2	CASSEADRRITYGYTF	TGTGCCAGCAGTGAAGCCGACCGCAGAATTACCTATGGCTACACCTTC
.	.	13	TRBV28	TRBJ1-5	CASRTLGGQPQHF	TGTGCCAGCAGGACTTTGGGAGGACAGCCCCAGCATTTT
TRBD2	many	17	TRBV5-8	TRBJ2-3	CASSSKTSGTSTDTQYF	TGTGCCAGCAGCTCCAAGACTAGCGGAACTAGCACAGATACGCAGTATTTT
.	many	13	TRBV5-1	TRBJ1-6	CASSLAADSPLHF	TGCGCCAGCAGCTTGGCCGCAGATTCACCCCTCCACTTT
.	many	12	TRBV30	TRBJ2-1	CAWRQGRNEQFF	TGTGCCTGGAGACAGGGCCGGAATGAGCAGTTCTTC
TRBD1	few	17	TRBV28	TRBJ2-3	CASSLVGAGGVTDTQYF	TGTGCCAGCAGTTTAGTCGGTGCAGGGGGCGTCACAGATACGCAGTATTTT
TRBD1	.	13	TRBV7-6	TRBJ2-1	CASSHGTANEQSF	TGTGCCAGCAGCCATGGGACAGCCAATGAGCAGTCCTTC
TRBD1	.	13	TRBV29-1	TRBJ1-2	CSVFGQGVPGYTF	TGCAGCGTCTTTGGACAGGGAGTTCCTGGCTACACCTTC
.	many	12	TRBV29-1	TRBJ2-5	CSVERQKETQYF	TGCAGCGTTGAAAGGCAAAAAGAGACCCAGTACTTC
.	many	17	TRBV6-5	TRBJ1-6	CASSYSIRSSYNSPLHF	TGTGCCAGCAGTTACTCCATCAGGAGCTCCTATAATTCACCCCTCCACTTT
TRBD1	many	15	TRBV29-1	TRBJ2-3	CSVEDLTGGRDTQYF	TGCAGCGTTGAAGATCTAACAGGGGGAAGAGATACGCAGTATTTT
.	.	14	TRBV10-3	TRBJ1-1	CAISEKALNTEAFF	TGTGCCATCAGTGAAAAGGCCCTGAACACTGAAGCTTTCTTT
TRBD1	many	17	TRBV6-6	TRBJ1-2	CASSLNRGDFTNYGYTF	TGTGCCAGCAGTTTAAACAGGGGGGATTTTACGAACTATGGCTACACCTTC
.	.	19	TRBV19	TRBJ1-5	CASSPTALATRLGNQPQHF	TGTGCCAGTAGTCCAACCGCCTTGGCTACTCGTTTGGGCAATCAGCCCCAGCATTTT
TRBD2	many	18	TRBV13	TRBJ2-3	CASSLVSGLAGGPDTQYF	TGTGCCAGCAGCTTAGTTTCCGGACTAGCGGGAGGGCCAGATACGCAGTATTTT
.	few	16	TRBV25-1	TRBJ2-6	CASSPPWRTGANVLTF	TGTGCCAGCAGTCCCCCTTGGAGAACGGGGGCCAACGTCCTGACTTTC
.	many	15	TRBV9	TRBJ2-3	CASSMDLSNSRTQYF	TGTGCCAGCAGCATGGACTTATCCAATTCGCGTACGCAGTATTTT
.	many	15	TRBV15	TRBJ2-3	CATSRGRRFTDTQYF	TGTGCCACCAGCAGAGGCCGTCGCTTTACCGATACGCAGTATTTT
.	many	14	TRBV25-1	TRBJ2-3	CASSEYSLVDTQYF	TGTGCCAGCAGTGAATATAGTCTAGTGGATACGCAGTATTTT
TRBD2	many	18	TRBV6-5	TRBJ2-2	CASSYSGTSGGDTGELFF	TGTGCCAGCAGTTACTCGGGGACTAGCGGTGGAGACACCGGGGAGCTGTTTTTT
TRBD2	.	16	TRBV10-3	TRBJ2-7	CAIRAGLTSGTYEQHF	TGTGCCATCCGTGCTGGTCTGACTAGCGGGACCTACGAGCAGCACTTC
TRBD2	many	14	TRBV5-6	TRBJ2-5	CASSFGTSRETQYF	TGTGCCAGCAGCTTCGGGACTAGTCGGGAGACCCAGTACTTC
.	.	15	TRBV28	TRBJ1-4	CASSVLGATNEKPFF	TGTGCCAGCAGTGTCCTGGGTGCAACTAATGAAAAACCGTTTTTT
.	many	12	TRBV7-8	TRBJ1-2	CASSGRSYGYTF	TGTGCCAGCAGCGGCAGATCCTATGGCTACACCTTC
TRBD2	many	15	TRBV4-1	TRBJ2-7	CASSQDGLEPYEQYF	TGCGCCAGCAGCCAAGACGGACTAGAGCCCTACGAGCAGTACTTC
TRBD1	few	14	TRBV24-1	TRBJ2-5	CATSADRVRETQYF	TGTGCCACCAGTGCAGACAGGGTCAGGGAGACCCAGTACTTC
TRBD1	many	13	TRBV12-3/TRBV12-4	TRBJ1-2	CANSGQASGGYTF	TGTGCCAACTCGGGACAGGCCTCCGGAGGCTACACCTTC
TRBD2	many	15	TRBV19	TRBJ2-1	CASSIGTSARNEQFF	TGTGCCAGTAGTATAGGGACTAGCGCGCGCAATGAGCAGTTCTTC
TRBD2	many	15	TRBV20-1	TRBJ2-7	CSAEKLAGGAYEQYF	TGCAGTGCTGAGAAACTAGCGGGCGGTGCCTACGAGCAGTACTTC
TRBD2	many	15	TRBV5-1	TRBJ2-7	CASSLGTSGTYEQYF	TGTGCCAGCAGTCTTGGGACTAGCGGGACCTACGAGCAGTACTTC